The rows below give T cell receptor beta chains drawn from one sample of a study of CD8 T cells in Susac syndrome. TCRdb analysed the immunoSEQ multiplex PCR reads with MiXCR anew, one entry per CDR3 protein. The sample holds about 180,000 distinct CDR3 sequences, approximately 94% seen once. The source material was CD4+ T cells from PBMCs. The origin of the receptors is a human donor with multiple sclerosis. The CDR3 runs from the conserved cysteine through the conserved F or W. The D gene is left open where the match is weak. Rows may omit the clone size; those that give it use once, few, many or a size class.

NA	TRBD2	TRBJ2-3	12	TRBV12-3/TRBV12-4	CASSFGGDTQYF	TGTGCCAGCAGTTTCGGGGGGGATACGCAGTATTTT
NA	NA	TRBJ2-1	13	TRBV18	CASSPPSNNEQFF	TGTGCCAGCTCACCACCGTCCAACAATGAGCAGTTCTTC
NA	NA	TRBJ2-5	13	TRBV18	CASSSLQGETQYF	TGTGCCAGCTCATCCCTACAAGGGGAGACCCAGTACTTC
NA	NA	TRBJ1-2	13	TRBV13	CASHRGPDYGYTF	TGTGCCAGTCATAGAGGGCCCGACTATGGCTACACCTTC
NA	NA	TRBJ1-1	13	TRBV21-1	CASSKRENTEAFF	TGTGCCAGCAGCAAAAGGGAGAACACTGAAGCTTTCTTT
NA	NA	TRBJ1-2	13	TRBV28	CASSLTAIYGYTF	TGTGCCAGCAGTTTAACGGCTATCTATGGCTACACCTTC
NA	TRBD2	TRBJ2-5	15	TRBV7-2	CASSRIAGGLETQYF	TGTGCCAGCAGCAGAATAGCGGGGGGGTTAGAGACCCAGTACTTC
NA	NA	TRBJ2-2	13	TRBV19	CASSAEITGELFF	TGTGCCAGTAGTGCCGAGATTACCGGGGAGCTGTTTTTT
few	TRBD1	TRBJ2-7	14	TRBV2	CASSAQGASYEQYF	TGTGCCAGCAGTGCGCAGGGGGCTTCCTACGAGCAGTACTTC
NA	TRBD2	TRBJ2-7	15	TRBV27	CASRPTAGGPYEQYF	TGTGCCAGCAGGCCAACGGCGGGGGGGCCATACGAGCAGTACTTC
NA	NA	TRBJ1-2	13	TRBV6-2/TRBV6-3	CASSYSGGHGYTF	TGTGCCAGCAGTTACTCGGGCGGCCATGGCTACACCTTC
NA	NA	TRBJ1-2	13	TRBV29-1	CSVEDRTANGYTF	TGCAGCGTTGAAGATCGTACAGCCAATGGCTACACCTTC
once	NA	TRBJ1-5	17	TRBV20-1	CSARTGSGEYSNQPQHF	TGCAGTGCTAGAACGGGGTCCGGGGAATATAGCAATCAGCCCCAGCATTTT
NA	NA	TRBJ2-3	15	TRBV12-3/TRBV12-4	CASSFETVRGDTQYF	TGTGCCAGCAGTTTTGAGACAGTTCGAGGAGATACGCAGTATTTT
NA	NA	TRBJ2-5	13	TRBV6-4	CASSVTTEETQYF	TGTGCCAGCAGTGTTACGACGGAAGAGACCCAGTACTTC
NA	TRBD1	TRBJ2-7	16	TRBV30	CAWSVIGTGNSYEQYF	TGTGCCTGGAGTGTAATTGGGACAGGGAACTCCTACGAGCAGTACTTC
once	NA	TRBJ2-3	16	TRBV14	CASSQGWGAAIDTQYF	TGTGCCAGCAGCCAAGGGTGGGGGGCCGCGATAGATACGCAGTATTTT
NA	TRBD1	TRBJ1-6	15	TRBV20-1	CSANRGNSYNSPLHF	TGCAGTGCTAACAGGGGTAACTCCTATAATTCACCCCTCCACTTT
NA	NA	TRBJ2-5	14	TRBV7-8	CASRPGRISETQYF	TGTGCCAGTAGACCGGGACGAATTTCAGAGACCCAGTACTTC
NA	NA	TRBJ2-7	15	TRBV19	CASRNSPTGSYEQYF	TGTGCCAGTAGAAATTCGCCGACAGGCTCCTACGAGCAGTACTTC
NA	NA	TRBJ2-3	13	TRBV19	CATTEGGTDTQYF	TGTGCCACCACCGAGGGGGGCACAGATACGCAGTATTTT
once	NA	TRBJ2-2	13	TRBV28	CASEMTNSGELFF	TGTGCCAGCGAAATGACTAACTCCGGGGAGCTGTTTTTT
few	NA	TRBJ1-2	13	TRBV30	CAWSVPPLRDGTF	TGTGCCTGGAGTGTTCCCCCCCTCAGGGACGGGACCTTC
NA	TRBD1	TRBJ2-3	16	TRBV13	CASSLARGKSTDTQYF	TGTGCCAGCAGCTTAGCCAGGGGGAAGTCCACAGATACGCAGTATTTT
NA	NA	TRBJ1-1	11	TRBV19	CASNRGFEAFF	TGTGCCAGTAACCGCGGATTTGAAGCTTTCTTT
NA	NA	TRBJ2-1	12	TRBV5-4	CASSLALGEQFF	TGTGCCAGCAGCTTGGCCTTGGGTGAGCAGTTCTTC
NA	NA	TRBJ2-5	15	TRBV24-1	CATSDQATGSETQYF	TGTGCCACCAGTGATCAGGCCACAGGGTCGGAGACCCAGTACTTC
NA	NA	TRBJ1-2	17	TRBV3-1	CASSQKGRPPWGYGYTF	TGTGCCAGCAGCCAAAAGGGCAGGCCCCCCTGGGGCTATGGCTACACCTTC
NA	NA	TRBJ2-7	15	TRBV5-1	CASSLEAGVIYEQYF	TGCGCCAGCAGCTTGGAGGCAGGAGTAATTTACGAGCAGTACTTC
NA	NA	TRBJ1-1	10	TRBV30	CAWSEAEAFF	TGTGCCTGGAGCGAGGCTGAAGCTTTCTTT
NA	NA	TRBJ1-5	15	TRBV3-1	CASSWGLNSNQPQHF	TGTGCCAGCAGCTGGGGACTTAATAGCAATCAGCCCCAGCATTTT
NA	NA	TRBJ1-2	14	TRBV6-5	CASSQRVQNYGYTF	TGTGCCAGCAGTCAACGGGTACAGAACTATGGCTACACCTTC
NA	NA	TRBJ1-1	14	TRBV7-9	CASSLVTVNTEAFF	TGTGCCAGCAGCTTAGTAACCGTGAACACTGAAGCTTTCTTT
once	NA	TRBJ1-1	15	TRBV13	CASRRGPRSYTEAFF	TGTGCCAGCAGACGAGGGCCCCGATCCTATACTGAAGCTTTCTTT
NA	TRBD2	TRBJ2-1	15	TRBV9	CASSIRLAGREEQFF	TGTGCCAGCAGCATAAGACTAGCGGGGAGGGAGGAGCAGTTCTTC
NA	NA	TRBJ2-1	15	TRBV20-1	CSASRGTLEGNEQFF	TGCAGTGCTAGTAGGGGGACTTTAGAGGGCAATGAGCAGTTCTTC
NA	NA	TRBJ2-1	13	TRBV5-1	CASRLDSYNEQFF	TGCGCCAGCAGACTGGACAGCTACAATGAGCAGTTCTTC
NA	TRBD2	TRBJ2-5	15	TRBV20-1	CSAIPAASGGETQYF	TGCAGTGCCATCCCCGCGGCCTCGGGAGGGGAGACCCAGTACTTC
NA	TRBD1	TRBJ2-7	12	TRBV11-3	CASGGQGYEQYF	TGTGCCAGCGGTGGACAGGGGTACGAGCAGTACTTC
NA	NA	TRBJ1-1	14	TRBV4-2	CASSQDGQNTEAFF	TGTGCCAGCAGCCAAGATGGACAGAACACTGAAGCTTTCTTT
NA	NA	TRBJ1-3	14	TRBV29-1	CSVENVPGGNTIYF	TGCAGCGTTGAAAATGTGCCAGGGGGAAACACCATATATTTT
NA	NA	TRBJ1-3	15	TRBV5-1	CASSPTGTSGNTIYF	TGCGCCAGCAGCCCCACCGGGACAAGTGGAAACACCATATATTTT
NA	TRBD1	TRBJ1-1	10	TRBV19	CATGGTEAFF	TGTGCTACAGGGGGTACTGAAGCTTTCTTT
NA	TRBD1	TRBJ2-7	13	TRBV2	CASSAGTGREQYF	TGTGCCAGCAGTGCCGGGACAGGGCGGGAGCAGTACTTC
NA	TRBD1	TRBJ1-4	13	TRBV29-1	CSGGTGYNEKLFF	TGCAGCGGCGGGACAGGCTATAATGAAAAACTGTTTTTT
NA	TRBD1	TRBJ2-4	14	TRBV4-2	CASSQERQGNIQYF	TGTGCCAGCAGCCAAGAGAGACAGGGCAACATTCAGTACTTC
NA	TRBD2	TRBJ2-1	16	TRBV20-1	CSAPRTSGGEYNEQFF	TGCAGTGCTCCCCGTACTAGCGGGGGCGAGTACAATGAGCAGTTCTTC
NA	NA	TRBJ1-6	13	TRBV20-1	CSARDSGASPLHF	TGCAGTGCTAGAGATTCGGGAGCTTCGCCCCTCCACTTT
NA	TRBD1	TRBJ2-7	14	TRBV19	CASSAGTGNYEQYF	TGTGCCAGTAGTGCCGGGACAGGGAACTACGAGCAGTACTTC
NA	NA	TRBJ2-5	14	TRBV30	CAWSLTGSRETQYF	TGTGCCTGGAGTCTAACGGGGAGCCGAGAGACCCAGTACTTC
NA	TRBD1	TRBJ2-1	13	TRBV20-1	CSATRTGTNEQFF	TGCAGTGCTACCCGGACAGGGACCAATGAGCAGTTCTTC
NA	NA	TRBJ2-1	11	TRBV28	CASSFGNQQFF	TGTGCCAGCAGTTTCGGGAACCAACAGTTCTTC
NA	NA	TRBJ2-5	14	TRBV12-3/TRBV12-4	CASSFSTGFETQYF	TGTGCCAGCAGTTTCTCCACAGGGTTCGAGACCCAGTACTTC